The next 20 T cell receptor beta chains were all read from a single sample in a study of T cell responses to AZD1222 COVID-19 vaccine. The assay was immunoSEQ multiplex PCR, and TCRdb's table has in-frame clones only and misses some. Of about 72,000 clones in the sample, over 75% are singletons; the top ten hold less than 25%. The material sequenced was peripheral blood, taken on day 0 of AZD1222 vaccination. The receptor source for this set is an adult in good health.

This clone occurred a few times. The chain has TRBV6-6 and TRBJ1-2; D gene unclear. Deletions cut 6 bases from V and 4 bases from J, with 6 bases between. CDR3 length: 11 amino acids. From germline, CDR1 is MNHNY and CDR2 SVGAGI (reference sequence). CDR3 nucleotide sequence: TGTGCCAGCAGCCCGACCTATGGCTACACCTTC. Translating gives CASSPTYGYTF.

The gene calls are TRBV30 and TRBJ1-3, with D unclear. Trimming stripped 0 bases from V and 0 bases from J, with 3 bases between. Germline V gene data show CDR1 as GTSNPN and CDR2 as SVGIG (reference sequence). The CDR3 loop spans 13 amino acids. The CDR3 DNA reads TGTGCCTGGAGTGTTAACTCTGGAAACACCATATATTTT. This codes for CAWSVNSGNTIYF. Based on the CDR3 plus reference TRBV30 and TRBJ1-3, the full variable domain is SQTIHQWPATLVQPVGSPLSLECTVEGTSNPNLYWYRQAAGRGLQLLFYSVGIGQISSEVPQNLSASRPQDRQFILSSKKLLLSDSGFYLCAWSVNSGNTIYFGEGSWLTVV.

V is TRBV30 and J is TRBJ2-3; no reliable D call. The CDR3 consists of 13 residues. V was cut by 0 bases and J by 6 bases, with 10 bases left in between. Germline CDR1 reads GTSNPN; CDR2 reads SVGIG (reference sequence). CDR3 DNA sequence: TGTGCCTGGAGTGTAGGATTTCGGGATACGCAGTATTTT. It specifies CAWSVGFRDTQYF.

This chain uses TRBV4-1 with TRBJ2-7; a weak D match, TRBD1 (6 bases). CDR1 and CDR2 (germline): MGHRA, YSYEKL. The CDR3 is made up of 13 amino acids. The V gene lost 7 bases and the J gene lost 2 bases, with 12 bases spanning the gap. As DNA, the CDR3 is TGCGCCAGCATAACAGGGCACCCCTACGAGCAGTACTTC. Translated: CASITGHPYEQYF.

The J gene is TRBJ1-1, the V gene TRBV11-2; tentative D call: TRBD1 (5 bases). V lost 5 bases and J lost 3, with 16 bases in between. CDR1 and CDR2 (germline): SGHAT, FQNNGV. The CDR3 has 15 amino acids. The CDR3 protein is CASSPVRGKYTEAFF. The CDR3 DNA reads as TGTGCCAGCAGCCCCGTGAGGGGCAAGTACACTGAAGCTTTCTTT.

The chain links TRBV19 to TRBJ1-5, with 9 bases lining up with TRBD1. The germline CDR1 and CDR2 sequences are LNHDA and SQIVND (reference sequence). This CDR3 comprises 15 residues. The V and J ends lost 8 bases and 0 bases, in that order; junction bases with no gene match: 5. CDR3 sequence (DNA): TGTGCCAGTTCTGGACAGGGGTATAGCAATCAGCCCCAGCATTTT. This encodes CASSGQGYSNQPQHF.

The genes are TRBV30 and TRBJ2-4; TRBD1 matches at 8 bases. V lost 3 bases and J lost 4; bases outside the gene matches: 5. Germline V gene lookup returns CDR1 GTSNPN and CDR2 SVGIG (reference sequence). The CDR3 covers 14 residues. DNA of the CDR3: TGTGCCTGGAGGCTAACAGGGGGGAAAAACATTCAGTACTTC. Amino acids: CAWRLTGGKNIQYF.

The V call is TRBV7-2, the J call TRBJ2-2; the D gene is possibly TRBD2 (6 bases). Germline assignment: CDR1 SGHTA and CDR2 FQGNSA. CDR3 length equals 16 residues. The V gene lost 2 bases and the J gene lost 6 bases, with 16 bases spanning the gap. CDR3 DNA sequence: TGTGCCAGCAGCTTATCTTACCGGGGGTTAGCCGGGGAGCTGTTTTTT. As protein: CASSLSYRGLAGELFF.

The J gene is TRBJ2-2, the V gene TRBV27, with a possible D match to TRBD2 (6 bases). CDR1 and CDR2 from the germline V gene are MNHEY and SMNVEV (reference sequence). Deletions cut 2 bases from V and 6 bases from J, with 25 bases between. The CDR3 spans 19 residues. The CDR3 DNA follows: TGTGCCAGCAGTTTAGGGGGGAACTACGGTAGGAGAGTGTCCGGGGAGCTGTTTTTT. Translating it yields CASSLGGNYGRRVSGELFF.

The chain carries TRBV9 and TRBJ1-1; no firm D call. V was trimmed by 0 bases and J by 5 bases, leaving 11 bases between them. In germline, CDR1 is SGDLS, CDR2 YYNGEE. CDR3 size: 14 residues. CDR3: CASSVVGGATEAFF. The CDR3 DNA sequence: TGTGCCAGCAGCGTAGTCGGCGGTGCAACTGAAGCTTTCTTT.

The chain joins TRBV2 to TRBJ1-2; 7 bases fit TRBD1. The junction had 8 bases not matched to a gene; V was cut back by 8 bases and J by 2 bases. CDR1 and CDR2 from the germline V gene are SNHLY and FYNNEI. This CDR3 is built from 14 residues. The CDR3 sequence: CASLRQGSNYGYTF. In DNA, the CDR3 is TGTGCCAGCCTCCGACAGGGATCGAACTATGGCTACACCTTC.

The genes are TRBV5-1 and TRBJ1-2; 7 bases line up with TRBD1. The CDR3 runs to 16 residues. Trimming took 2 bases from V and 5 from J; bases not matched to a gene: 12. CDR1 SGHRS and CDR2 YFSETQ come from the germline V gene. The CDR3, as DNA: TGCGCCAGCAGCTTTGGGACAGCAAGGGCGGGATATGGCTACACCTTC. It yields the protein CASSFGTARAGYGYTF.

CDR3 protein: CASSLNGADTEAFF. In DNA, the CDR3 is TGTGCCAGCAGCTTAAACGGGGCGGACACTGAAGCTTTCTTT. The chain couples TRBV7-3 to TRBJ1-1, with a weak D call TRBD1 (5 bases). The CDR3 sequence is 14 residues long. The V end was cut by 1 base, the J end by 3 bases, with 9 bases between. CDR1 is SGHTA and CDR2 is FQGTGA in the germline V gene.

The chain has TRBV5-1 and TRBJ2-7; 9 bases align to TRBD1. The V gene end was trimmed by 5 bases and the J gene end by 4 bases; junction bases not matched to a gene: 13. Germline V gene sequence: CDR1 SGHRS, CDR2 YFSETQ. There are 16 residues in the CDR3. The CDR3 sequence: CASSFSGQGGQYEQYF. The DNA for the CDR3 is TGCGCCAGCAGTTTCTCGGGACAGGGAGGCCAATACGAGCAGTACTTC.

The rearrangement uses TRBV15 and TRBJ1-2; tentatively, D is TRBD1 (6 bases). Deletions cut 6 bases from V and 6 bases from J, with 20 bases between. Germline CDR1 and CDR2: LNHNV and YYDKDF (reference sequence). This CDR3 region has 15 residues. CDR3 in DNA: TGTGCCACCAGTTCCGAACAGGGAGGTAGGGATGGCTACACCTTC. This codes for CATSSEQGGRDGYTF.

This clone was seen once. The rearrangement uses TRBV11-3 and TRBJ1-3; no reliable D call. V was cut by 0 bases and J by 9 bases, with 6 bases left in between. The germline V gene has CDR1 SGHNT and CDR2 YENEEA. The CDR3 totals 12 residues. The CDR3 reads CASSLDRGTIYF. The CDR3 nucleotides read TGTGCCAGCAGCTTAGACCGGGGCACCATATATTTT.

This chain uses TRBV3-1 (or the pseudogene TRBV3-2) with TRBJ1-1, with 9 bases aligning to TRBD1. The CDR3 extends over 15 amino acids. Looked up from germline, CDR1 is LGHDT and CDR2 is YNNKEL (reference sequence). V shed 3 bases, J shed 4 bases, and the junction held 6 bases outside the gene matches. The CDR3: CASSQKQGASTEAFF. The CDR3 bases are TGTGCCAGCAGCCAGAAACAGGGGGCAAGCACTGAAGCTTTCTTT.

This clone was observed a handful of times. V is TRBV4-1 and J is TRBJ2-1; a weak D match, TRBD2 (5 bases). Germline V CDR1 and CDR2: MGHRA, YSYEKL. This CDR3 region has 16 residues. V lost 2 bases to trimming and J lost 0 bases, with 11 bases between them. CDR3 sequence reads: CASSQTTGISYNEQFF. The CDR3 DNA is TGCGCCAGCAGCCAAACAACGGGGATCTCCTACAATGAGCAGTTCTTC.

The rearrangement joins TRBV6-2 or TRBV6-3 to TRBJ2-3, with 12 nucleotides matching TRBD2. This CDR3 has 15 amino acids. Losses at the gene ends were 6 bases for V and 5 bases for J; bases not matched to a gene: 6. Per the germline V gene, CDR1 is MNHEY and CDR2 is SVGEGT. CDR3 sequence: CASSPSGGAVDTQYF. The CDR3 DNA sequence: TGTGCCAGCAGCCCTAGCGGGGGGGCCGTAGATACGCAGTATTTT.

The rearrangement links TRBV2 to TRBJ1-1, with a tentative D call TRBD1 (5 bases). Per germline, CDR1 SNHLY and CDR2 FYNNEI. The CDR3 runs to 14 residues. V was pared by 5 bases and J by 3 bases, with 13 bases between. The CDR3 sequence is CASSTGPSDTEAFF. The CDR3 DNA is TGTGCCAGCAGTACAGGCCCCTCGGACACTGAAGCTTTCTTT.